The next 32 T cell receptor beta chains were all read from a single sample in a study of T cell repertoires in cytomegalovirus infection. These receptors have no identified antigens. TCRdb reprocessed the reads via MiXCR and lists one record per CDR3 protein. The profile shows approximately 990,000 distinct CDR3 sequences, approximately 32% of them singletons. The specimen was cultured CD8+ T cells from PBMCs, collected from culture after CMV antigen stimulation. The receptors come from a human donor in good health (CMV status not recorded). Some clones in this sample may be carry-over from other donors' samples.

The rearrangement joins TRBV6-5 to TRBJ2-6; D might be TRBD1 or TRBD2, each matching 6 bases. The CDR3 is made up of 12 amino acids. The V gene's germline CDR1 is MNHEY and CDR2 SVGAGI. The V end lost 11 bases, the J end lost 4 bases, and 9 bases lay between the germline ends. The CDR3 DNA is TGTGCCCGGGGGCCCGGGGCCAACGTCCTGACTTTC. Translated: CARGPGANVLTF.

The gene calls are TRBV6-5 and TRBJ2-1; D is perhaps TRBD1 or TRBD2 (6 bases each). The germline V and J ends were trimmed by 9 bases and 9 bases, with 9 bases remaining between them. This CDR3 region has 10 residues. Germline CDR1 and CDR2: MNHEY and SVGAGI. CDR3 sequence reads: CASGGPEQFF. In nucleotides, the CDR3 is TGTGCCAGTGGGGGGCCTGAGCAGTTCTTC.

This clonotype was seen only a few times. The V call is TRBV7-9, the J call TRBJ1-6; D gene uncertain. Germline-derived CDR1 and CDR2 are SEHNR and FQNEAQ (reference sequence). The CDR3 is 16 amino acids. The ends were cut back, 5 bases at V and 0 bases at J, with 11 bases in the middle. The CDR3 sequence: CASSLRASSYNSPLHF. CDR3 nucleotide sequence: TGTGCCAGCAGCCTACGGGCGAGCTCCTATAATTCACCCCTCCACTTT.

This clonotype has ten or more counts. The chain carries TRBV7-8 and TRBJ1-5; D remains unclear. The V gene's germline CDR1 is SGHVS and CDR2 FQNEAQ. V was shortened by 6 bases and J by 2 bases, with 11 bases between the two germline ends. This CDR3 region has 14 residues. CDR3 nucleotides: TGTGCCAGCAGTCTGGGGAGGGGCAATCAGCCCCAGCATTTT. Translation gives CASSLGRGNQPQHF.

The DNA for the CDR3 is TGCGCCAGCAGCCAGGACAAAAAACCCGTGGGAGAGACCCAGTACTTC. Protein product: CASSQDKKPVGETQYF. V usage is TRBV4-1 and J usage is TRBJ2-5; D possibly corresponds to TRBD1 (5 bases). In germline, CDR1 is MGHRA, CDR2 YSYEKL. The V end lost 3 bases, the J end lost 4 bases, and 18 bases lay between the germline ends. The CDR3 runs to 16 residues.

This chain uses TRBV7-6 with TRBJ1-2; 10 nucleotides align to TRBD1. The V and J ends lost 6 bases and 6 bases, in that order; junction bases with no gene match: 4. CDR1 and CDR2 from the germline V gene are SGHVS and FNYEAQ. This CDR3 region has 13 residues. DNA for the CDR3: TGTGCCAGCAGAGGACAGGGGGACCATGGCTACACCTTC. Its translation: CASRGQGDHGYTF.

The chain is built from TRBV2 and TRBJ2-7, with a tentative D call TRBD2 (6 bases). The CDR3 covers 14 residues. CDR1 is SNHLY, CDR2 FYNNEI, per germline. Trimming shortened V by 8 bases and J by 3 bases, and 17 bases separated the two germline ends. The CDR3 DNA is TGTGCCAGCCCCTCGGGGGTAGGTAGCTACGAGCAGTACTTC. This codes for CASPSGVGSYEQYF.

The CDR3 is CASSARQALRAFF. In DNA form, the CDR3 reads TGTGCCAGCAGTGCGCGGCAGGCGCTACGAGCTTTCTTT. The chain recombines TRBV28 with TRBJ1-1; no firm D call. V was shortened by 5 bases and J by 10 bases, with 17 bases between the two germline ends. This CDR3 is built from 13 residues. CDR1 is MDHEN and CDR2 is SYDVKM in the germline V gene.

The chain is built from TRBV9 and TRBJ1-1; the D is unclear. V lost 4 bases and J lost 1, with 11 bases in between. Germline values: CDR1 SGDLS, CDR2 YYNGEE. The CDR3 has 14 amino acids. Written as DNA, the CDR3 is TGTGCCAGCAGCCTCCCAGGCCCGAACACTGAAGCTTTCTTT. Translating gives CASSLPGPNTEAFF.

The V call is TRBV28, the J call TRBJ2-5; D remains ambiguous. From germline, CDR1 is MDHEN and CDR2 SYDVKM. V lost 5 bases and J lost 4, with 17 bases in between. This CDR3 has 15 amino acids. Here the CDR3 DNA reads TGTGCCAGCAGTCCAAAATTTACTGACGGAGAGACCCAGTACTTC. It encodes CASSPKFTDGETQYF. Full variable domain (outside the CDR3, taken from reference TRBV28 and TRBJ2-5): DVKVTQSSRYLVKRTGEKVFLECVQDMDHENMFWYRQDPGLGLRLIYFSYDVKMKEKGDIPEGYSVSREKKERFSLILESASTNQTSMYLCASSPKFTDGETQYFGPGTRLLVL.

CDR3 amino acids: CASSYYWGINTEAFF. The CDR3 coding sequence is TGTGCCAGCAGTTATTATTGGGGGATTAACACTGAAGCTTTCTTT. This chain connects TRBV6-2 or TRBV6-3 to TRBJ1-1; a possible D gene is TRBD1 (5 bases). Germline-derived CDR1 and CDR2 are MNHEY and SVGEGT. There are 15 residues in the CDR3. V was cut by 3 bases and J by 2 bases, with 13 bases left in between.

The chain employs TRBV27 and TRBJ2-3; tentatively, D is TRBD2 (6 bases). The germline gives CDR1 MNHEY, CDR2 SMNVEV (reference sequence). The CDR3 sequence is 16 residues long. Trimming left V 3 bases short and J 2 bases short, with 15 bases between. The CDR3 DNA reads TGTGCCAGCAGTTTTGCCGACTGGGGGGTCACAGATACGCAGTATTTT. Protein product: CASSFADWGVTDTQYF.

This clonotype was seen many times. The chain recombines TRBV7-9 with TRBJ1-5; 11 nucleotides align to TRBD1. CDR1 SEHNR and CDR2 FQNEAQ come from the germline V gene (reference sequence). Germline trimming cut 4 bases from V and 3 bases from J; bases unmatched to any gene: 11. The CDR3 extends over 18 amino acids. The CDR3 DNA sequence: TGTGCCAGCAGCTCAGGTTATAGGACAGGGGGCAACAATCAGCCCCAGCATTTT. Translating gives CASSSGYRTGGNNQPQHF.

The chain links TRBV4-3 to TRBJ2-1, with D perhaps TRBD1 or TRBD2 (5 bases each). This CDR3 has 15 residues. V gave up 6 bases and J gave up 5 bases, with 17 bases separating them. CDR1 and CDR2 from the germline V gene are LGHNA and YSLEER. CDR3 DNA: TGCGCCAGCAGTCAGGTCCAGGGAGCGAACAATGAGCAGTTCTTC. It codes for CASSQVQGANNEQFF.

This clonotype appeared a few times. The chain carries TRBV14 and TRBJ1-1; 10 bases are a match to TRBD1. V shed 3 bases, J shed 3 bases, and the junction held 7 bases outside the gene matches. Germline CDR1 and CDR2: SGHDN and FVKESK. The CDR3 runs to 16 residues. CDR3 region: CASSHPGTGDDTEAFF. In nucleotides, the CDR3 is TGTGCCAGCAGCCATCCCGGGACAGGGGACGACACTGAAGCTTTCTTT.

The V gene is TRBV20-1, the J gene TRBJ2-1; 14 positions agree with TRBD2. Germline loops: CDR1 DFQATT, CDR2 SNEGSKA (reference sequence). This CDR3 is 18 amino acids long. The ends lost 5 bases at V and 2 bases at J; junction bases unmatched: 11. For the CDR3, the DNA is TGCAGTGCTCTACCCGGGACTAGCGGGGGCCGCCCCTACAATGAGCAGTTCTTC. Translating gives CSALPGTSGGRPYNEQFF.

V and J are TRBV7-9 and TRBJ2-5; D is perhaps TRBD2 (5 bases). CDR1 and CDR2 from the germline V gene are SEHNR and FQNEAQ (reference sequence). The V end was cut by 3 bases, the J end by 2 bases, with 13 bases between. The CDR3 sequence is 15 residues long. The CDR3 sequence: CASSLGESGQETQYF. For the CDR3, the DNA is TGTGCCAGCAGCTTGGGCGAGTCGGGGCAAGAGACCCAGTACTTC.

The V and J genes are TRBV28 and TRBJ2-3, with 9 positions matching TRBD2. V lost 7 bases and J lost 0; bases outside the gene matches: 2. The CDR3 spans 14 residues. Germline V gives CDR1 MDHEN, CDR2 SYDVKM. The CDR3 DNA follows: TGTGCCAGCAAAGGGACTAGCAGCACAGATACGCAGTATTTT. Protein sequence: CASKGTSSTDTQYF.

This chain links TRBV12-3 or TRBV12-4 with TRBJ2-6, with unresolved D. V lost 3 bases, J lost 4 bases, and 25 bases lay in between. This CDR3 comprises 20 residues. The CDR3 loop is CASSFSPGHNAKGGANVLTF. CDR3 bases: TGTGCCAGCAGTTTCTCGCCCGGGCATAACGCGAAGGGCGGGGCCAACGTCCTGACTTTC.

V gene TRBV11-3 combines with J gene TRBJ2-3; D might be TRBD2 (7 bases). Germline-derived CDR1 and CDR2 are SGHNT and YENEEA. The V end lost 5 bases, the J end lost 3 bases, and 18 bases lay between the germline ends. This CDR3 spans 16 amino acids. The CDR3 loop is CASSHREGGPTDTQYF. The CDR3 DNA reads as TGTGCCAGCAGCCACAGGGAGGGGGGGCCAACAGATACGCAGTATTTT.

This clonotype was seen more than once but under ten times. This chain joins TRBV11-3 and TRBJ2-5; no clear D. Germline CDR1 SGHNT, CDR2 YENEEA. The CDR3 has 14 residues. V lost 4 bases, J lost 5 bases, and 14 bases lay in between. In nucleotides, the CDR3 is TGTGCCAGCAGCTCGGACCAAGCTGGGGAGACCCAGTACTTC. This codes for CASSSDQAGETQYF.

V gene TRBV27 combines with J gene TRBJ2-3; 10 bases align to TRBD2. The CDR3 is 14 residues long. J was trimmed by 5 bases and V by 8 bases; bases with no gene match: 7. Germline assignment: CDR1 MNHEY and CDR2 SMNVEV (reference sequence). This CDR3 reads CASGQRGGGDTQYF. The CDR3 region has the DNA TGTGCCAGCGGCCAGCGGGGGGGAGGAGATACGCAGTATTTT.

This clonotype was observed a handful of times. The chain couples TRBV19 to TRBJ2-5; D may be TRBD2 (6 bases). Trimming shortened V by 9 bases and J by 5 bases, and 16 bases separated the two germline ends. Looked up from germline, CDR1 is LNHDA and CDR2 is SQIVND (reference sequence). The length of the CDR3 is 13 residues. The CDR3 DNA reads TGTGCCAGCAGACGGGGGAGCGAGGAGACCCAGTACTTC. Protein: CASRRGSEETQYF.

This clonotype appeared a few times. The J gene is TRBJ1-1, the V gene TRBV5-5, with unresolved D. Germline V gives CDR1 SGHKS, CDR2 YYEKEE (reference sequence). Trimming pared 1 base from V and 1 base from J, leaving 8 bases between. The CDR3 is 14 amino acids. The CDR3 here is CASSLYGENTEAFF. The CDR3 bases are TGTGCCAGCAGCTTGTATGGGGAGAACACTGAAGCTTTCTTT.

The chain combines TRBV20-1 with TRBJ2-1, with TRBD2 identical over 13 bases. J was trimmed by 13 bases and V by 2 bases; bases with no gene match: 17. The CDR3 consists of 17 residues. Germline CDR1 and CDR2: DFQATT and SNEGSKA (reference sequence). In DNA, the CDR3 is TGCAGTGCTAGAAACCTGACTAGCGGGGGGTTTCGAGGTGACCAGTTCTTC. This gives the protein CSARNLTSGGFRGDQFF.

This chain connects TRBV29-1 to TRBJ2-2; 7 positions match TRBD1. V gave up 7 bases and J gave up 5 bases; unmatched junction bases: 7. This CDR3 has 13 amino acids. CDR1 is SQVTM, CDR2 ANQGSEA, per germline. The CDR3 protein is CSGTGAGTGELFF. DNA of the CDR3: TGCAGCGGAACAGGGGCGGGTACCGGGGAGCTGTTTTTT.

The gene calls are TRBV6-2 or TRBV6-3 and TRBJ2-1, with 7 bases lining up with TRBD2. Losses at the gene ends were 1 base for V and 7 bases for J; bases not matched to a gene: 16. CDR3 length: 18 residues. From germline, CDR1 is MNHEY and CDR2 SVGEGT. The CDR3 DNA reads TGTGCCAGCAGTTACTTACACCCGCGGGGGTCAAAGGGGAATGAGCAGTTCTTC. This sequence encodes CASSYLHPRGSKGNEQFF.

V gene TRBV20-1 combines with J gene TRBJ2-3; D may be TRBD1 or TRBD2 (6 bases each). This CDR3 has 14 amino acids. Germline V gives CDR1 DFQATT, CDR2 SNEGSKA (reference sequence). V dropped 4 bases and J dropped 10 bases, with 21 bases sitting between them. DNA of the CDR3: TGCAGTGCTACGGGAGCAGGGGAGTCCTTGTCGCAGTATTTT. Protein product: CSATGAGESLSQYF.

In its sample, this clonotype was seen a few times. This sequence joins TRBV28 and TRBJ1-1; D is possibly TRBD1 (6 bases). Trimming took off 5 bases at V and 5 bases at J, with 18 bases between the two ends. Germline loops: CDR1 MDHEN, CDR2 SYDVKM. The CDR3 has 15 residues. The CDR3 DNA is TGTGCCAGCAGTCCATCTAAGGACAGTTCAACTGAAGCTTTCTTT. Its translation: CASSPSKDSSTEAFF.

The chain couples TRBV4-1 to TRBJ2-2; 9 nucleotides line up with TRBD1. Germline-derived CDR1 and CDR2 are MGHRA and YSYEKL. CDR3 length: 16 residues. Trimming cost V 0 bases and J 6 bases; bases outside gene matches: 5. As DNA, the CDR3 is TGCGCCAGCAGCCAAGATTGGACAGGGGAGGCCGGGGAGCTGTTTTTT. Residues: CASSQDWTGEAGELFF.

This clonotype was detected a few times. The chain has TRBV7-6 and TRBJ2-5; D may correspond to TRBD1 or TRBD2 (5 bases each). The CDR3 loop spans 19 amino acids. CDR1 SGHVS and CDR2 FNYEAQ come from the germline V gene. V was cut by 1 base and J by 5 bases, with 26 bases left in between. This chain's CDR3 is CASSLGWSRDVEERETQYF. In DNA form, the CDR3 reads TGTGCCAGCAGCTTAGGGTGGTCCAGGGACGTAGAAGAAAGGGAGACCCAGTACTTC. The complete variable domain, with remaining parts taken from reference TRBV7-6 and TRBJ2-5, reads GAGVSQSPRYKVTKRGQDVALRCDPISGHVSLYWYRQALGQGPEFLTYFNYEAQQDKSGLPNDRFSAERPEGSISTLTIQRTEQRDSAMYRCASSLGWSRDVEERETQYFGPGTRLLVL.

About this clonotype itself: As the CDR3 is not closed by the conserved phenylalanine or tryptophan, this likely results from a read error. The chain uses TRBV14 and TRBJ1-4; D is unresolved. Germline values: CDR1 SGHDN, CDR2 FVKESK. This CDR3 is 13 amino acids long. The CDR3 region is CASSQDPGTQLFS. CDR3 bases: TGTGCCAGCAGTCAAGATCCAGGTACACAACTGTTTTCT.